Here is one T cell receptor beta chain with its context. Its antigen target is currently unknown. Base qualities are missing; no much larger clone stands one base away. V ends up 1 base short and J 4 bases short, with an unmatched junction base count of 3. The germline V gene (reference sequence) supplies CDR1 LGHDT and CDR2 YNNKEL. Counted from cysteine to phenylalanine, this CDR3 has 14 amino acids. The sequence is cut down to CDR3 DNA, 42 bases in frame from base 1. These data come from a study of blood T cells in healthy people across ages (dated by TCRdb to 2013 to 2016). Concerning the study at large: In model experiments, template switching captured about one uniquely barcoded TCR beta cDNA molecule for every two T cells. Using deep sequencing normalized with unique cDNA molecular identifiers, the study measured how TCR beta repertoire diversity changes with age. The donors were split into four age groups: young (average around 15 years), middle-aged (39), aged (approximately 59) and long-lived (roughly 80). For two donors (one aged 18 to 30 and one aged 80 or older), the study analyzed two additional independent replicas of 1 million unique cDNA reads from the same blood draw.

The library came from 5' RACE. The sequencer was an Illumina HiSeq 2500. A second PCR of roughly 6 to 11 cycles was run with a J-beta primer mix and a sample-barcoded 5' primer. A unique molecular identifier was introduced onto each TCR beta cDNA molecule by a template-switch 5' adaptor carrying 12 random nucleotides. At least 3 million CDR3-containing paired-end reads were obtained from each sample. First-strand cDNA was synthesized from all RNA with the Mint cDNA synthesis kit, primed by a TRBC-specific oligonucleotide. All cDNA was treated with uracil-DNA glycosylase and then went through a first 18-cycle PCR with the universal primers M1SS and BC2_uni_R. As for the authors' bioinformatics: For normalization, 1 million high-quality reads, each with a distinct molecular identifier, were randomly selected from each sample. Reads sharing molecular identifiers were discarded rather than binned into consensus sequences. MiTCR, set to a Q25 quality threshold and the strictest error-elimination algorithm, was used for CDR3 identification, clonotype clustering and error correction. A nonparametric unseen species model with Euler transformation was used to estimate a lower bound on total TCR beta diversity. TCRdb handled the public reads itself, with Q25 trimming in fastp and clone calling in MiXCR, and kept productive beta chains. All rows with the same CDR3 protein become a single entry with the most common DNA and genes. The V and J calls and clone size are TCRdb's, not the authors'. Present in this sample are about 780,000 distinct CDR3 sequences, around 25% of which were seen just once. The ten biggest clones cover around 3% of the sample.

The roughly 39 donors, aged 6 to 90 years, were systemically healthy Caucasian individuals from Russia. Approximately 9.3 milliliters of peripheral blood were collected from each donor into EDTA-treated Vacutainer tubes. Ficoll-Paque density-gradient centrifugation was used to isolate PBMCs, with at least 6.5 million per sample. Trizol reagent was used to extract total RNA from PBMCs, with at least 6 micrograms per sample. For every donor, flow cytometry on a PBMC aliquot measured the percentage of naive CD45RAhigh/CD27high T cells. Study-level results and caveats: Estimates of total diversity based on one million sequenced T cells were regarded as lower bounds and as underestimates. Since profiling was done on bulk unsorted PBMCs, naive and antigen-experienced compartments could not be conclusively compared. Because donor CMV infection status was unknown, age-related changes in expanded clonotypes were potentially confounded. Compared with the aged group, the long-lived group had more naive CD4+ T cells, fewer expanded clones and increased TCR diversity, suggesting age selection. As age increased, observed TCR beta diversity per million T cells dropped in a roughly linear way, and a significant reduction was already evident by age about 40. The percentage of naive T cells measured by flow cytometry correlated strongly with observed TCR beta diversity.

The same sample was also studied in work on T cells of mothers and their children. As the second publication notes: Nine systemically healthy Caucasian individuals, comprising three mothers and their six children, were included as donors. cDNA synthesis used all of the extracted RNA, with around 1.6 ug of RNA in each 15 ul reaction. In the second PCR, the M1S primer added sample barcodes and 2-4 random nucleotides. Over 8.5 million TCR beta CDR3 reads were obtained for each mother, and around 3 million reads were obtained for each child. Thymic selection shapes the output of TCR recombination in a similar way in related and unrelated pairs, and inherited differences have a minor effect. Related mother-child pairs always showed normalized repertoire overlap that was slightly higher than in unrelated mother-child pairs, though the difference was never significant. Persistent microchimeric T cell clones were not detected, at a sensitivity of approximately 93 clones per million clonotypes. To look for features that set related mother-child pairs apart from unrelated individuals, the researchers ran deep NGS to compare the TCR beta repertoires of mothers and children. On average, the children were approximately 11 +/- 4 years old, while the mothers were approximately 41 +/- 4 years old. Libraries were sequenced on Illumina HiSeq 2000 with 100+100 nt paired-end reads after adapter ligation with NEBNext reagents. Mother and child libraries were prepared a month apart and sequenced in separate runs to prevent cross-contamination. Between roughly 450,000 and 2,000,000 distinct TCR beta clonotypes were identified per donor. Naive TCR beta clonotypes were estimated from low-frequency clonotypes matched to each donor's FACS-determined naive share, without sorting.

Sequenced input: blood. The sequence links TRBV3-1 to TRBJ1-1; 7 junctional bases match TRBD1. This TCR was sampled from a boy aged 5-17 years in good health. The CDR3 reads CASSQVQGGTEAFF. The bases read TGTGCCAGCAGCCAAGTTCAGGGGGGCACTGAAGCTTTCTTT.